Given below is one TCR beta chain in context. In the same sample, other DNA sequences code for this CDR3. Profiled with immunoSEQ multiplex PCR; TCRdb holds only in-frame clones, not every one. Seen here are some 120,000 clones, less than 90% observed once, and the top ten hold around 6.3%. The sample originates from a study of blood T cell repertoires in COVID-19. Study-wide context: COVID-19 samples, acute and convalescent, were from the United States, Italy and Spain.

V shed 6 bases and J shed 2 bases, with 10 bases lying between them. Germline V gene lookup returns CDR1 KGHSH and CDR2 LQKENI. This CDR3 region has 13 residues. The TCR was taken from an elderly man with active or convalescent COVID-19. The sample was peripheral blood. The V gene is TRBV18, the J gene TRBJ2-5; maybe TRBD1 (6 bases). CDR3 sequence: CASSPGQQETQYF. In nucleotides, the CDR3 is TGTGCCAGCTCCCCAGGACAGCAAGAGACCCAGTACTTC.